These 23 T cell receptor beta chains originate from one sample sequenced in a study of cytomegalovirus exposure and HLA in healthy donors (dated by TCRdb to 2016 to 2017). Receptor libraries were prepared by the immunoSEQ multiplex PCR assay. For the multiplex PCR, a mixture combining 60 forward primers for TCR Vbeta segments and 13 reverse primers for TCR Jbeta segments was used. The source is immuneACCESS, and TCRdb retained only in-frame sequences with V and J called. Part of the clones is not carried over; for the studies checked, unresolved V genes explain less than half of this, and the remainder is unexplained. Recorded for this sample are 110,000 or so clones; 69% of them occurred a single time. The top ten clones comprise 5.4% of the sample. Sequences were obtained from PBMCs. Receptors were obtained from a woman aged 70-85 years in good health and CMV-seropositive.

The chain uses TRBV19 and TRBJ2-7, with 7 nucleotides matching TRBD2. The J segment lost 1 base and the V segment lost 5 bases, leaving 17 bases of the junction unmatched. Germline values: CDR1 LNHDA, CDR2 SQIVND (reference sequence). The CDR3 runs 18 residues. DNA for the CDR3: TGTGCCAGTAGTGAGTCCGGCTTCGGGCGGGGGATATCCTACGAGCAGTACTTC. Translation gives CASSESGFGRGISYEQYF.

The chain is built from TRBV6-6 and TRBJ2-1, with 11 bases matching TRBD1. With V trimmed by 4 bases and J by 7 bases, 6 bases remained unmatched. Germline V gene data show CDR1 as MNHNY and CDR2 as SVGAGI (reference sequence). CDR3 length: 15 residues. CDR3 sequence: CASSSLGQGGNEQFF. The DNA for the CDR3 is TGTGCCAGCAGTTCCCTGGGACAGGGGGGGAATGAGCAGTTCTTC.

This rearrangement joins TRBV12-2 to TRBJ2-2; the table's TRBD2 call for D was not verified on the DNA. TRBV12-2 is a pseudogene locus. There are 21 residues in the CDR3. The CDR3 bases are TGTGCAAGTCGCGCCCTTAGGTGTGGGGGGTGTTTGCAACGGCTCCCCGGGGAGCTGTTTTTT. This encodes CASRALRCGGCLQRLPGELFF.

This chain connects TRBV7-2 to TRBJ2-1, with 9 nucleotides matching TRBD1. This CDR3 is 13 amino acids long. The V and J ends lost 5 bases and 9 bases, in that order; junction bases with no gene match: 5. Germline values: CDR1 SGHTA, CDR2 FQGNSA. This CDR3 is CASSGTGRGEQFF. The DNA for the CDR3 is TGTGCCAGCAGCGGGACAGGGAGAGGTGAGCAGTTCTTC.

The chain couples TRBV5-4 to TRBJ2-5, with 7 bases fitting TRBD2. Looked up from germline, CDR1 is SGHNT and CDR2 is YYREEE (reference sequence). The V gene end was trimmed by 4 bases and the J gene end by 2 bases; junction bases not matched to a gene: 8. CDR3 size: 15 residues. In nucleotides, the CDR3 is TGTGCCAGCAGCCTTCTTGGTAGCGGGCAAGAGACCCAGTACTTC. This gives the protein CASSLLGSGQETQYF. The variable domain in full, completed from reference TRBV5-4 and TRBJ2-5, reads ETGVTQSPTHLIKTRGQQVTLRCSSQSGHNTVSWYQQALGQGPQFIFQYYREEENGRGNFPPRFSGLQFPNYSSELNVNALELDDSALYLCASSLLGSGQETQYFGPGTRLLVL.

The V call is TRBV6-1, the J call TRBJ2-2, with TRBD2 matching over 13 bases. CDR3 size: 15 residues. V trimming: 4 bases; J trimming: 6 bases; junction bases outside the gene matches: 2. Germline loops: CDR1 MNHNS, CDR2 SASEGT. This CDR3 reads CASSATSGGPGELFF. For the CDR3, the DNA is TGTGCCAGCAGTGCGACTAGCGGGGGGCCCGGGGAGCTGTTTTTT.

V and J are TRBV2 and TRBJ1-2, with D possibly TRBD1 on 5 matching bases. Germline V gives CDR1 SNHLY, CDR2 FYNNEI. This CDR3 contains 12 residues. Trimming stripped 7 bases from V and 2 bases from J, with 8 bases between. The CDR3 nucleotides are TGTGCCAGCATAGACAGCAACTATGGCTACACCTTC. Its protein is CASIDSNYGYTF.

The chain carries TRBV5-1 and TRBJ2-7; 8 bases are shared with TRBD1. CDR3 size: 15 residues. CDR1 is SGHRS and CDR2 is YFSETQ in the germline V gene. J was trimmed by 5 bases and V by 0 bases; bases with no gene match: 7. CDR3 DNA: TGCGCCAGCAGCTTGGAGGGACAGGTATTCCACGAGCAGTACTTC. Protein product: CASSLEGQVFHEQYF.

The chain has TRBV12-5 and TRBJ2-3; D not resolved. The CDR3 length is 12 residues. Germline-derived CDR1 and CDR2 are LGHNT and FRNRAP. Trimming took off 4 bases at V and 3 bases at J, with 5 bases between the two ends. The CDR3 DNA is TGTGCTAGTGGTTCCTTTACAGATACGCAGTATTTT. This codes for CASGSFTDTQYF.

This sequence joins TRBV30 and TRBJ2-3; TRBD2 agrees at 7 bases. The V gene's germline CDR1 is GTSNPN and CDR2 SVGIG (reference sequence). After removal of 4 bases from V and 1 base from J, the junction contained 5 bases not matched to a gene. There are 14 residues in the CDR3. The CDR3 DNA sequence: TGTGCCTGGAAATGGGGGAGGGGCACAGATACGCAGTATTTT. Translated, it gives CAWKWGRGTDTQYF. The variable domain in full, completed from reference TRBV30 and TRBJ2-3, reads SQTIHQWPATLVQPVGSPLSLECTVEGTSNPNLYWYRQAAGRGLQLLFYSVGIGQISSEVPQNLSASRPQDRQFILSSKKLLLSDSGFYLCAWKWGRGTDTQYFGPGTRLTVL.

This clone showed up just a few times. The rearrangement joins TRBV18 to TRBJ2-1; D may be TRBD1 (6 bases). CDR1 is KGHSH, CDR2 LQKENI, per germline. There are 15 residues in the CDR3. V shed 2 bases and J shed 9 bases, with 17 bases lying between them. This chain's CDR3 is CASSPLAGVGAEQFF. The CDR3 DNA is TGTGCCAGCTCACCATTGGCGGGTGTGGGGGCTGAGCAGTTCTTC.

The genes are TRBV27 and TRBJ2-7; 8 nucleotides match TRBD2. CDR1 is MNHEY and CDR2 is SMNVEV in the germline V gene (reference sequence). The CDR3 totals 18 residues. V trimming: 5 bases; J trimming: 3 bases; junction bases outside the gene matches: 18. CDR3 sequence (DNA): TGTGCCAGCAGTCCCCGGGGGGGTCTAGCGAGTTCTAACTACGAGCAGTACTTC. Translating it yields CASSPRGGLASSNYEQYF.

The chain recombines TRBV5-1 with TRBJ2-3; D gene uncertain. The V end was cut by 0 bases, the J end by 0 bases, with 11 bases between. Germline assignment: CDR1 SGHRS and CDR2 YFSETQ. The CDR3 length is 16 residues. In DNA, the CDR3 is TGCGCCAGCAGCTTGGCCGTACTACCTAGCACAGATACGCAGTATTTT. This sequence encodes CASSLAVLPSTDTQYF.

The chain employs TRBV7-2 and TRBJ1-6; TRBD1 aligns across 7 bases. CDR1 and CDR2 from the germline V gene are SGHTA and FQGNSA. The CDR3 runs 15 residues. Trimming took 2 bases from V and 8 from J; bases not matched to a gene: 6. CDR3 residues: CASSLMRTGDSPLHF. The CDR3 region has the DNA TGTGCCAGCAGCTTAATGCGAACAGGGGATTCACCCCTCCACTTT.

This clone was observed once. This chain joins TRBV10-2 and TRBJ1-1; TRBD1 might be the D (6 bases). Germline CDR1 and CDR2: WSHSY and SAAADI. V was pared by 3 bases and J by 5 bases, with 13 bases between. The CDR3 is 14 residues long. CDR3 sequence (DNA): TGCGCCAGCAGTGATAGTGGGAGGGGGACTGAAGCTTTCTTT. The encoded protein is CASSDSGRGTEAFF.

This sequence joins TRBV2 and TRBJ1-2; D is ambiguous. The germline V gene has CDR1 SNHLY and CDR2 FYNNEI. Trimming took off 2 bases at V and 4 bases at J, with 8 bases between the two ends. The length of the CDR3 is 13 residues. The CDR3 region has the DNA TGTGCCAGCAGTGAAAAGGGAGGCTATGGCTACACCTTC. It yields the protein CASSEKGGYGYTF. The variable domain in full, completed from reference TRBV2 and TRBJ1-2, reads EPEVTQTPSHQVTQMGQEVILRCVPISNHLYFYWYRQILGQKVEFLVSFYNNEISEKSEIFDDQFSVERPDGSNFTLKIRSTKLEDSAMYFCASSEKGGYGYTFGSGTRLTVV.

The chain carries TRBV7-2 and TRBJ2-7, with a possible D match to TRBD2 (5 bases). V lost 1 base to trimming and J lost 0 bases, with 10 bases between them. Germline V CDR1 and CDR2: SGHTA, FQGNSA. The CDR3 runs to 15 residues. The CDR3 DNA reads TGTGCCAGCAGCTTAGGCAGCGGAAGCTCCTACGAGCAGTACTTC. Amino acids: CASSLGSGSSYEQYF. Full variable domain (remainder filled in from reference TRBV7-2 and TRBJ2-7): GAGVSQSPSNKVTEKGKDVELRCDPISGHTALYWYRQSLGQGLEFLIYFQGNSAPDKSGLPSDRFSAERTGGSVSTLTIQRTQQEDSAVYLCASSLGSGSSYEQYFGPGTRLTVT.

This clone is judged medium-sized. The rearrangement uses TRBV27 and TRBJ2-2; D possibly corresponds to TRBD1 (6 bases). The CDR3 is 14 amino acids. Germline-derived CDR1 and CDR2 are MNHEY and SMNVEV (reference sequence). The V end lost 11 bases, the J end lost 2 bases, and 15 bases lay between the germline ends. CDR3 in DNA: TGTGCCTCACAAGGACAGTTCAACACCGGGGAGCTGTTTTTT. Translated, it gives CASQGQFNTGELFF.

This rearrangement joins TRBV5-1 to TRBJ2-5; 7 bases agree with TRBD2. The germline gives CDR1 SGHRS, CDR2 YFSETQ. The CDR3 runs 13 residues. With V trimmed by 4 bases and J by 5 bases, 5 bases remained unmatched. The CDR3 sequence is CASSAGLRETQYF. In DNA form, the CDR3 reads TGCGCCAGCAGCGCGGGACTAAGGGAGACCCAGTACTTC.

This clone occurred a few times. V and J are TRBV11-2 and TRBJ2-7; 7 bases match TRBD1. Germline V gene lookup returns CDR1 SGHAT and CDR2 FQNNGV. J gave up 2 bases and V 3 bases, and 7 bases lay outside the gene matches. CDR3 length: 15 amino acids. The CDR3 reads CASSFARTGAYEQYF. CDR3 DNA sequence: TGTGCCAGCAGCTTCGCCCGGACAGGTGCCTACGAGCAGTACTTC.

J is TRBJ1-3 and V is TRBV6-5; unclear D gene. Germline V lookup: CDR1 MNHEY, CDR2 SVGAGI. V lost 0 bases and J lost 2, with 8 bases in between. This CDR3 comprises 15 residues. The CDR3 nucleotides read TGTGCCAGCAGTTACTCGGGCAAGCCTGGAAACACCATATATTTT. Protein sequence: CASSYSGKPGNTIYF.

J is TRBJ2-1 and V is TRBV6-4; maybe TRBD1 (5 bases). There are 13 residues in the CDR3. Trimming cost V 3 bases and J 7 bases, with 10 bases left between them. The germline CDR1 and CDR2 sequences are MRHNA and SNTAGT. The CDR3 region has the DNA TGTGCCAGCAGTGAACAGGATCGAAATGAGCAGTTCTTC. This encodes CASSEQDRNEQFF.

The V call is TRBV25-1, the J call TRBJ2-1, with D tentatively TRBD2 (5 bases). The CDR3 is 14 residues long. Trimming took off 6 bases at V and 1 base at J, with 10 bases between the two ends. Germline V gives CDR1 MGHDK, CDR2 SYGVNS. The CDR3 spells CASRADGSYNEQFF. The CDR3 region has the DNA TGTGCCAGCAGAGCGGACGGATCCTACAATGAGCAGTTCTTC. Filled out from reference TRBV25-1 and TRBJ2-1, the complete variable domain reads EADIYQTPRYLVIGTGKKITLECSQTMGHDKMYWYQQDPGMELHLIHYSYGVNSTEKGDLSSESTVSRIRTEHFPLTLESARPSHTSQYLCASRADGSYNEQFFGPGTRLTVL.